The present T cell receptor beta chain was sequenced within a study of high-grade serous ovarian cancer treatment subgroups. Profiling relied on immunoSEQ multiplex PCR, and the TCRdb table lists in-frame clones only, not all of them. The repertoire holds some 28,000 clones, with around 80% as singletons. The germline V gene encodes CDR1 SNHLY and CDR2 FYNNEI. V lost 10 bases, J lost 3 bases, and 15 bases lay in between. This CDR3 comprises 14 residues. Tumor tissue was taken before any definitive surgery or chemotherapy was given. The chain is built from TRBV2 and TRBJ2-2; unclear D gene. The sequenced material came from tumor tissue. The TCR comes from a human donor with high-grade serous ovarian cancer. DNA of the CDR3: TGTGCCACCCTAGAACCGAACTACACCGGGGAGCTGTTTTTT. Protein sequence: CATLEPNYTGELFF.